Listed below are T cell receptor beta chains from one sample, sequenced in a study of T cells in Graves' hyperthyroidism and ophthalmopathy. TCRdb re-called the multiplex PCR reads with MiXCR, one entry per CDR3 protein. The sample shows roughly 570,000 distinct CDR3 sequences, approximately 44% of them seen only once. The sequenced material came from peripheral blood or thyroid tissue (not recorded which). These receptors were obtained from an adult woman with Graves' disease, either hyperthyroidism or ophthalmopathy (not recorded which). CDR3s include the opening cysteine and the closing phenylalanine or tryptophan. A D gene is named only where the DNA matches it firmly. Only part of the rows carry a size: once, few, many, or a class if the clone is expanded.

>.|TRBJ1-1|TRBV9|15|many
CASSPQPRMGTEAFF
TGTGCCAGCAGTCCTCAGCCCCGAATGGGCACTGAAGCTTTCTTT
>.|TRBJ2-1|TRBV11-1|14|.
CASGGGSSYNEQFF
TGTGCCAGCGGCGGCGGCTCCTCCTACAATGAGCAGTTCTTC
>.|TRBJ1-2|TRBV12-3/TRBV12-4|13|.
CASSLDRFYGYTF
TGTGCCAGCAGTTTAGACAGATTCTATGGCTACACCTTC
>TRBD2|TRBJ2-2|TRBV10-1|15|many
CASSPTSTNTGELFF
TGCGCCAGCAGTCCGACTAGCACGAACACCGGGGAGCTGTTTTTT
>.|TRBJ2-3|TRBV7-7|11|.
CASSPRGPQYF
TGTGCTAGCAGCCCTCGGGGACCGCAGTATTTT
>.|TRBJ2-5|TRBV27|14|few
CASSRRWELETQYF
TGTGCCAGCAGCAGGCGCTGGGAGTTGGAGACCCAGTACTTC
>TRBD1|TRBJ1-1|TRBV27|16|few
CARRTGQGLTNTEAFF
TGTGCCAGGAGAACGGGACAGGGATTGACTAACACTGAAGCTTTCTTT
>TRBD1|TRBJ1-5|TRBV2|14|.
CASRQGAMGQPQHF
TGTGCCAGCAGACAGGGGGCGATGGGTCAGCCCCAGCATTTT
>TRBD2|TRBJ2-7|TRBV5-1|15|many
CASSLRSSGTREQYF
TGCGCCAGCAGCTTAAGATCCAGCGGGACTCGGGAGCAGTACTTC
>.|TRBJ1-5|TRBV2|16|.
CASSPLSGVSNQPQHF
TGTGCCAGCAGTCCTCTGAGTGGTGTTAGCAATCAGCCCCAGCATTTT
>.|TRBJ2-2|TRBV11-2|18|many
CASSLDGGTPLYTGELFF
TGTGCCAGCAGCTTAGATGGAGGCACCCCACTTTATACCGGGGAGCTGTTTTTT
>.|TRBJ1-1|TRBV19|17|many
CASSPLGAGARFTEAFF
TGTGCCAGTAGCCCCCTTGGTGCGGGGGCGCGATTCACTGAAGCTTTCTTT
>TRBD1|TRBJ2-5|TRBV10-3|14|.
CAISSGQGLGAQYF
TGTGCCATCAGTTCTGGACAGGGACTTGGGGCCCAGTACTTC
>TRBD2|TRBJ2-5|TRBV3-1|17|many
CASSHGGRAVVGETQYF
TGTGCCAGCAGCCATGGCGGGAGGGCCGTTGTTGGGGAGACCCAGTACTTC
>.|TRBJ1-1|TRBV5-1|15|few
CASSLVGPKLAEAFF
TGCGCCAGCAGCTTGGTGGGGCCTAAGCTCGCTGAAGCTTTCTTT
>TRBD2|TRBJ2-1|TRBV10-3|14|.
CATVAGVGVNEQFF
TGTGCCACGGTTGCGGGAGTTGGCGTAAATGAGCAGTTCTTC
>.|TRBJ1-5|TRBV28|16|few
CASSSTGFLVAQPQHF
TGTGCCAGCAGTTCGACAGGATTTTTAGTCGCTCAGCCCCAGCATTTT
>.|TRBJ2-6|TRBV10-3|13|.
CAINAAGANVLTF
TGTGCCATCAACGCGGCCGGCGCCAACGTCCTGACTTTC
>.|TRBJ1-3|TRBV20-1|16|many
CSARDLEGLAGNTIYF
TGCAGTGCTAGAGATCTTGAGGGTTTAGCTGGAAACACCATATATTTT
>TRBD1|TRBJ2-5|TRBV11-2|15|many
CASSLRGTGQETQYF
TGTGCCAGCAGCTTAAGGGGGACAGGCCAAGAGACCCAGTACTTC
>.|TRBJ1-1|TRBV10-3|14|.
CAISESGGWTEAFF
TGTGCCATCAGTGAGTCGGGGGGGTGGACTGAAGCTTTCTTT
>.|TRBJ2-7|TRBV13|17|many
CASSSSSGNSYSYEQYF
TGTGCCAGCAGCTCAAGTAGCGGAAACTCCTACTCCTACGAGCAGTACTTC
>.|TRBJ1-5|TRBV12-3/TRBV12-4|17|many
CASSFSGGGGSNQPQHF
TGTGCCAGCAGTTTTTCCGGGGGAGGTGGAAGCAATCAGCCCCAGCATTTT
>.|TRBJ1-1|TRBV29-1|15|.
CSVGWASLMNTEAFF
TGCAGCGTTGGTTGGGCCAGCTTAATGAACACTGAAGCTTTCTTT
>.|TRBJ1-6|TRBV7-9|14|many
CASRRTGRDSPLHF
TGTGCCAGCAGGCGGACGGGGAGGGATTCACCCCTCCACTTT
>TRBD2|TRBJ2-7|TRBV14|17|.
CASSLTSGSRENYEQYF
TGTGCCAGCAGCCTAACTAGCGGGAGTAGGGAGAACTACGAGCAGTACTTC
>.|TRBJ1-6|TRBV5-1|11|.
CASTWDGALHF
TGCGCCAGCACGTGGGACGGGGCCCTCCACTTT
>TRBD2|TRBJ2-7|TRBV5-1|16|many
CASSPRTSGRRYEQYF
TGCGCCAGCAGCCCCCGGACTAGCGGGAGGAGATACGAGCAGTACTTC
>.|TRBJ2-7|TRBV10-3|11|many
CAIAASYEQYF
TGTGCCATCGCGGCTTCCTACGAGCAGTACTTC
>TRBD2|TRBJ2-7|TRBV7-6|15|many
CASSRGLAPSYEQYF
TGTGCCAGCAGCCGAGGACTAGCGCCGTCCTACGAGCAGTACTTC
>TRBD1|TRBJ2-2|TRBV7-9|19|.
CASSLTGTGVKRNTGELFF
TGTGCCAGCAGCTTGACCGGGACAGGCGTTAAGCGTAACACCGGGGAGCTGTTTTTT
>.|TRBJ1-5|TRBV7-8|16|few
CASSLNTGSINQPQHF
TGTGCCAGCAGCTTAAACACCGGGAGCATCAATCAGCCCCAGCATTTT
>TRBD2|TRBJ2-7|TRBV5-4|16|.
CASSPGGQRGSHEQYF
TGTGCCAGCAGCCCGGGGGGGCAGCGGGGGAGTCACGAGCAGTACTTC
>.|TRBJ1-5|TRBV25-1|15|few
CASSESTGSNQPQHF
TGTGCCAGCAGTGAAAGCACAGGGAGCAATCAGCCCCAGCATTTT
>.|TRBJ2-7|TRBV11-2|14|.
CASSIGSSSYEQYF
TGTGCCAGCAGCATAGGGTCGAGCTCCTACGAGCAGTACTTC
>TRBD2|TRBJ2-7|TRBV20-1|13|many
CSAPTSGSSEQYF
TGCAGTGCTCCGACTAGCGGGAGTTCCGAGCAGTACTTC
>.|TRBJ1-6|TRBV27|15|many
CASRGDETKGSPLHF
TGTGCCAGCAGGGGGGACGAAACCAAGGGGTCACCCCTCCACTTT
>.|TRBJ1-2|TRBV7-3|12|once
CASSLHGDGYTF
TGTGCCAGCAGCTTACACGGAGATGGCTACACCTTC
>.|TRBJ2-2|TRBV11-2|16|.
CASSSIRGTTAGELFF
TGTGCCAGCAGCTCGATAAGGGGGACCACCGCCGGGGAGCTGTTTTTT
>TRBD1|TRBJ2-7|TRBV25-1|15|.
CASSDRTGVGYEQYF
TGTGCCAGCAGTGACCGGACAGGGGTGGGGTACGAGCAGTACTTC
>.|TRBJ1-5|TRBV11-2|13|many
CASSPWSNQPQHF
TGTGCCAGCAGCCCCTGGAGCAATCAGCCCCAGCATTTT
>.|TRBJ2-5|TRBV29-1|13|.
CSVETREQETQYF
TGCAGCGTTGAAACTAGGGAGCAAGAGACCCAGTACTTC
>.|TRBJ2-7|TRBV4-1|15|many
CASSQVGTRNYEQYF
TGCGCCAGCAGCCAAGTAGGAACACGCAACTACGAGCAGTACTTC
>.|TRBJ2-5|TRBV2|13|.
CASRTDEQETQYF
TGTGCCAGCAGGACGGACGAGCAAGAGACCCAGTACTTC
>.|TRBJ1-5|TRBV27|14|many
CASSLLGSNQPQHF
TGTGCCAGCAGCTTACTCGGCAGTAATCAGCCCCAGCATTTT
>.|TRBJ2-1|TRBV7-8|12|.
CASSSRAGEQFF
TGTGCCAGCAGCTCAAGGGCAGGTGAGCAGTTCTTC
>TRBD1|TRBJ1-2|TRBV29-1|13|.
CSVRTGANYGYTF
TGCAGCGTACGGACAGGAGCTAACTATGGCTACACCTTC
>.|TRBJ2-6|TRBV6-6|19|many
CASSYPPGWELSGANVLTF
TGTGCCAGCAGTTACCCGCCAGGGTGGGAGCTCTCTGGGGCCAACGTCCTGACTTTC
>.|TRBJ1-2|TRBV19|12|many
CASSMGPSGYTF
TGTGCCAGTAGTATGGGTCCGTCGGGCTACACCTTC
>TRBD2|TRBJ2-7|TRBV6-6|14|many
CASSLHLTGGEQYF
TGTGCCAGCAGTTTGCATTTAACGGGGGGCGAGCAGTACTTC
>TRBD1|TRBJ1-5|TRBV4-1|14|many
CASRGTGQRQPQHF
TGCGCCAGCAGAGGGACAGGTCAGCGTCAGCCCCAGCATTTT